A single sample gave rise to the 17 T cell receptor beta chains below, sequenced in a study of Ad26.COV2.S vaccination and SARS-CoV-2 variants. As for treatment: some 20 received Ad26.COV2.S at low or high dose, single or two shots; a few received placebo; per-sample allocation not given. Specimens were obtained on day 63 following the first vaccine or placebo injection. Only in-frame clones appear in the TCRdb table, and some are missing; sequencing was by immunoSEQ multiplex PCR. This table has almost 400,000 clones, around 89% appearing once. Material: peripheral blood, obtained in a trial of Ad26.COV2.S vaccine versus placebo. All receptors come from a person aged 18-60 years who received the Ad26.COV2.S COVID-19 vaccine or a placebo.

This clone was recorded once. A junction boundary mismatches the germline segment, possibly from a read error. The chain has TRBV7-7 and TRBJ2-7; TRBD2 matches at 7 bases. Germline CDR1 SSHAT, CDR2 FNYEAQ (reference sequence). CDR3 length equals 14 residues. The CDR3 region is CASSLGLGAYEQYF. Here the CDR3 DNA reads TGTGCTAGCAGCTTAGGACTAGGGGCCTACGAGCAGTACTTC.

J is TRBJ2-7 and V is TRBV3-1 (or the pseudogene TRBV3-2); no clear D. The CDR3 totals 13 residues. Germline CDR1 is LGHDT and CDR2 is YNNKEL (reference sequence). Trimming left V 4 bases short and J 2 bases short, with 9 bases between. In DNA form, the CDR3 reads TGTGCCAGCAGCCTTGGCCAGACCTACGAGCAGTACTTC. Amino acids: CASSLGQTYEQYF.

The chain recombines TRBV24-1 with TRBJ1-1; D is ambiguous. The CDR3 loop spans 9 amino acids. The germline V gene encodes CDR1 KGHDR and CDR2 SFDVKD. V gave up 9 bases and J gave up 11 bases, with 9 bases separating them. The CDR3 DNA reads TGTGCCACCGGGTGGAGGGCTTTCTTT. It specifies CATGWRAFF.

There are a few counts of this clone. The chain recombines TRBV7-9 with TRBJ2-7; 11 positions agree with TRBD1. CDR1 and CDR2 (germline): SEHNR, FQNEAQ (reference sequence). The CDR3 length is 14 residues. Trimming took 1 base from V and 7 from J; bases not matched to a gene: 3. The CDR3 loop reads CASSLGDRGREQYF. In DNA, the CDR3 is TGTGCCAGCAGCTTAGGGGACAGGGGGAGGGAGCAGTACTTC.

The V call is TRBV5-1, the J call TRBJ2-3; tentative D call: TRBD2 (5 bases). Trimming took off 0 bases at V and 6 bases at J, with 14 bases between the two ends. The CDR3 consists of 15 residues. Germline lookup yields CDR1 SGHRS and CDR2 YFSETQ. CDR3 nucleotides: TGCGCCAGCAGCTTGGGTGGGCCTCCGGGGGATACGCAGTATTTT. Translation gives CASSLGGPPGDTQYF.

This clone was detected only a few times. V and J are TRBV9 and TRBJ1-5, with unresolved D. The V gene lost 0 bases and the J gene lost 5 bases, with 6 bases spanning the gap. CDR1 SGDLS and CDR2 YYNGEE come from the germline V gene. This CDR3 is built from 13 residues. Here the CDR3 DNA reads TGTGCCAGCAGCGTAGGTCACGATCAGCCCCAGCATTTT. This codes for CASSVGHDQPQHF.

V is TRBV28 and J is TRBJ2-4; D may match TRBD1 or TRBD2 (6 bases each). The V and J ends lost 7 bases and 3 bases respectively, with 19 bases between them. The germline V gene encodes CDR1 MDHEN and CDR2 SYDVKM. This CDR3 spans 16 amino acids. This CDR3 reads CASNSLGGEGKNIQYF. The CDR3 region has the DNA TGTGCCAGCAATTCGCTGGGGGGCGAGGGCAAAAACATTCAGTACTTC. Together with reference TRBV28 and TRBJ2-4, the CDR3 gives the full variable domain: DVKVTQSSRYLVKRTGEKVFLECVQDMDHENMFWYRQDPGLGLRLIYFSYDVKMKEKGDIPEGYSVSREKKERFSLILESASTNQTSMYLCASNSLGGEGKNIQYFGAGTRLSVL.

The J gene is TRBJ2-1, the V gene TRBV6-4, with a tentative D call TRBD2 (5 bases). V gave up 0 bases and J gave up 8 bases, with 11 bases separating them. The CDR3 is 14 residues long. The V gene's germline CDR1 is MRHNA and CDR2 SNTAGT. CDR3 sequence: CASSDSSWGDEQFF. CDR3 nucleotide sequence: TGTGCCAGCAGTGACTCGAGCTGGGGAGATGAGCAGTTCTTC.

The rearrangement joins TRBV19 to TRBJ1-5; D unresolved. The CDR3 extends over 14 amino acids. Trimming took 7 bases from V and 0 from J, leaving 10 bases between them. CDR1 LNHDA and CDR2 SQIVND come from the germline V gene (reference sequence). The CDR3 here is CASMPSYSNQPQHF. The CDR3 DNA is TGTGCCAGTATGCCCAGCTATAGCAATCAGCCCCAGCATTTT.

Only a few counts were recorded for this clone. The chain links TRBV28 to TRBJ1-6; D possibly corresponds to TRBD1 (6 bases). The CDR3 consists of 15 residues. V was pared by 4 bases and J by 9 bases, with 16 bases between. Per germline, CDR1 MDHEN and CDR2 SYDVKM. The CDR3 bases are TGTGCCAGCAGTTCAGGGGCGAGGGTTGGTTCACCCCTCCACTTT. It specifies CASSSGARVGSPLHF.

This sequence joins TRBV28 and TRBJ1-2; D is perhaps TRBD1 (5 bases). Trimming took 5 bases from V and 8 from J, leaving 15 bases between them. The CDR3 contains 13 residues. Germline-derived CDR1 and CDR2 are MDHEN and SYDVKM. CDR3 sequence reads: CASSPGSLIGYTF. Here the CDR3 DNA reads TGTGCCAGCAGTCCAGGGTCCTTGATCGGCTACACCTTC.

The gene calls are TRBV25-1 and TRBJ1-5, with D possibly TRBD1 on 5 matching bases. This CDR3 comprises 13 residues. Trimming took 4 bases from V and 6 from J, leaving 10 bases between them. Looked up from germline, CDR1 is MGHDK and CDR2 is SYGVNS. CDR3 region: CASSGGQGQPQHF. In DNA form, the CDR3 reads TGTGCCAGCAGTGGCGGGCAGGGTCAGCCCCAGCATTTT.

The CDR3 here is CASSVRDRPSGGYTF. CDR3 DNA: TGTGCCAGCAGCGTCCGGGACAGACCCTCAGGAGGCTACACCTTC. The V and J genes are TRBV9 and TRBJ1-2; 7 bases fit TRBD1. CDR1 and CDR2 (germline): SGDLS, YYNGEE. The CDR3 length is 15 residues. V shed 2 bases and J 8 bases; nucleotides not matched to a gene: 12.

This chain links TRBV7-9 with TRBJ1-3; D ambiguous. This CDR3 contains 14 residues. Germline CDR1 is SEHNR and CDR2 is FQNEAQ (reference sequence). The V end was cut by 5 bases, the J end by 5 bases, with 13 bases between. The DNA of the CDR3 is TGTGCCAGCAGCCCCCGCCTGGAGCGAAACACCATATATTTT. It translates to CASSPRLERNTIYF.

The V and J genes are TRBV24-1 and TRBJ2-5; weak D call: TRBD1 (7 bases). V lost 3 bases, J lost 6 bases, and 13 bases lay in between. Germline values: CDR1 KGHDR, CDR2 SFDVKD. The CDR3 spans 14 residues. As DNA, the CDR3 is TGTGCCACCAGTGATCCGCAGGGGGGACAGACCCAGTACTTC. Residues: CATSDPQGGQTQYF.

The chain carries TRBV12-3 or TRBV12-4 and TRBJ1-2; D call uncertain. V was clipped by 3 bases and J by 13 bases, with 12 bases between them. The CDR3 covers 11 residues. The CDR3 protein is CASSFGETRTF. In nucleotides, the CDR3 is TGTGCCAGCAGTTTTGGAGAAACCCGCACCTTC.

This chain uses TRBV7-9 with TRBJ2-7; 10 nucleotides match TRBD2. Germline CDR1 SEHNR, CDR2 FQNEAQ (reference sequence). CDR3 length equals 16 residues. Germline trimming cut 7 bases from V and 5 bases from J; bases unmatched to any gene: 14. The CDR3 nucleotides read TGTGCCAGCACCCCCGGTTGGCTAGCGGGAGATGACGAGCAGTACTTC. It codes for CASTPGWLAGDDEQYF.